Listed below are T cell receptor beta chains from one sample, sequenced in a study of spatial heterogeneity in lung cancer. TCRdb passed the 5' RACE reads through MiXCR, listing each CDR3 protein once. The sample includes about 3,400 distinct CDR3 sequences, 30% to 35% of them seen just once. The sample was lung tumor tissue, taken at surgery. These receptors all stem from a female donor with early-stage non-small cell lung cancer. The CDR3 runs from the conserved cysteine through the conserved F or W. A D gene is named only where the DNA matches it firmly. A row's size may be missing; if present it is once, few, many or a size class.

j_call,v_call,d_call,clone_size,cdr3_aa,cdr3_nt
TRBJ2-1,TRBV10-3,TRBD2,-,CAISERSGGYNEQFF,TGTGCCATCAGTGAAAGAAGCGGGGGGTACAATGAGCAGTTCTTC
TRBJ2-3,TRBV5-1,TRBD2,-,CASSPGLAGRRDTQYF,TGCGCCAGCAGCCCGGGACTAGCGGGGAGGCGAGATACGCAGTATTTT
TRBJ2-7,TRBV20-1,-,-,CSAPRRTSYEQYF,TGCAGTGCTCCAAGGCGGACTTCCTACGAGCAGTACTTC
TRBJ2-7,TRBV27,-,-,CASSPGTPDQQYF,TGTGCCAGCAGCCCCGGGACTCCGGACCAGCAGTACTTC
TRBJ2-6,TRBV19,-,-,CASSIDPGLGANVLTF,TGTGCCAGTAGTATCGACCCAGGGTTAGGGGCCAACGTCCTGACTTTC
TRBJ2-2,TRBV7-9,-,-,CASSGKGAFNTGELFF,TGTGCCAGCAGCGGGAAAGGGGCCTTTAACACCGGGGAGCTGTTTTTT
TRBJ2-1,TRBV29-1,TRBD1,-,CSVEHRGTSSGNEQFF,TGCAGCGTTGAACACAGGGGAACATCTTCAGGCAATGAGCAGTTCTTC
TRBJ2-5,TRBV11-2,-,few,CASSLDFGQTQYF,TGTGCCAGCAGCTTAGATTTTGGGCAGACCCAGTACTTC
TRBJ2-2,TRBV5-1,TRBD1,-,CASSGLRGRGTGELFF,TGCGCCAGCAGCGGCTTGAGGGGGCGAGGGACCGGGGAGCTGTTTTTT
TRBJ2-2,TRBV6-1,-,-,CASSAQLTGELFF,TGTGCCAGCAGTGCCCAATTAACCGGGGAGCTGTTTTTT
TRBJ2-5,TRBV12-3/TRBV12-4,-,-,CASGFLIRTLRVIPTQYF,TGTGCTAGTGGTTTTCTAATCCGGACTCTCCGGGTCATTCCAACCCAGTACTTC
TRBJ2-7,TRBV29-1,-,-,CSVEVEGTGYEQYF,TGCAGCGTTGAAGTTGAGGGTACGGGATACGAGCAGTACTTC
TRBJ2-5,TRBV29-1,-,-,CSVEVGAQETQYF,TGCAGCGTTGAAGTGGGGGCCCAAGAGACCCAGTACTTC
TRBJ2-5,TRBV7-9,-,-,CASSLETQETQYF,TGTGCCAGCAGCTTAGAGACCCAAGAGACCCAGTACTTC
TRBJ2-1,TRBV4-2,-,-,CASSLVTSDEQFF,TGTGCCAGCAGCCTGGTGACGAGTGATGAGCAGTTCTTC
TRBJ2-7,TRBV7-9,TRBD1,-,CASSFSQGAKNEQYF,TGTGCCAGCAGCTTTTCACAGGGGGCGAAGAACGAGCAGTACTTC
TRBJ2-1,TRBV20-1,TRBD2,few,CSADRGGANNEQFF,TGCAGTGCTGACCGGGGAGGGGCGAACAATGAGCAGTTCTTC
TRBJ2-3,TRBV23-1,TRBD1,-,CASSRRFPQGDTDTQYF,TGCGCCAGCAGTCGGCGATTCCCACAGGGGGACACAGATACGCAGTATTTT
TRBJ2-2,TRBV5-4,TRBD2,-,CASSPSGGQNTGELFF,TGTGCCAGCAGCCCAAGCGGGGGTCAAAACACCGGGGAGCTGTTTTTT
TRBJ2-2,TRBV7-7,TRBD1,many,CASSFLGTASNTGELFF,TGTGCCAGCAGCTTCCTCGGGACAGCATCGAACACCGGGGAGCTGTTTTTT
TRBJ2-3,TRBV7-9,-,medium-sized,CASSFMELSGAFMHTQYF,TGTGCCAGCAGCTTTATGGAGCTTAGCGGAGCCTTCATGCATACGCAGTATTTT
TRBJ2-1,TRBV20-1,-,-,CSARDQNFANEQFF,TGCAGTGCTAGAGATCAGAACTTCGCTAATGAGCAGTTCTTC
TRBJ2-3,TRBV7-3,-,large,CASSPFQRGTDTQYF,TGTGCCAGCAGCCCGTTTCAGCGGGGCACAGATACGCAGTATTTT
TRBJ2-2,TRBV6-6,-,medium-sized,CASSYSNRDTGELFF,TGTGCCAGCAGTTACTCGAATAGGGACACCGGGGAGCTGTTTTTT
TRBJ2-1,TRBV27,TRBD2,few,CASSSGRGRLAVDNEQFF,TGTGCCAGCAGCTCTGGTCGTGGGAGACTAGCGGTTGACAATGAGCAGTTCTTC
TRBJ1-5,TRBV7-9,-,few,CASSQTTGGQPQHF,TGTGCCAGCAGCCAAACGACAGGAGGCCAGCCCCAGCATTTT
TRBJ2-3,TRBV18,TRBD2,few,CASSPRGIAGSTDTQYF,TGTGCCAGCTCACCACGTGGAATAGCGGGGAGCACAGATACGCAGTATTTT
TRBJ2-7,TRBV6-2/TRBV6-3,TRBD1,-,CASTPGQGRSEQYF,TGTGCCAGCACCCCGGGACAGGGGAGAAGCGAGCAGTACTTC
TRBJ2-1,TRBV19,-,-,CASSIQASAYNEQFF,TGTGCCAGTAGTATCCAGGCTAGCGCCTACAATGAGCAGTTCTTC
TRBJ2-3,TRBV15,-,-,CATSRPGYTQYF,TGTGCCACCAGCAGGCCCGGGTATACGCAGTATTTT
TRBJ1-4,TRBV2,-,medium-sized,CASSESGIRIF,TGTGCCAGCAGTGAAAGCGGGATACGCATTTTT
TRBJ2-7,TRBV4-2,TRBD2,-,CASSQGTSGGEQYF,TGTGCCAGCAGCCAAGGGACTAGCGGGGGCGAGCAGTACTTC
TRBJ1-1,TRBV28,TRBD1,large,CASRTGIAEAFF,TGTGCCAGCAGGACAGGGATCGCTGAAGCTTTCTTT
TRBJ2-7,TRBV28,-,few,CATVDRDTYEQYF,TGTGCCACCGTCGACAGAGACACCTACGAGCAGTACTTC
TRBJ2-1,TRBV9,-,-,CASSVDVGGPYNEQFF,TGTGCCAGCAGCGTAGATGTAGGGGGGCCCTACAATGAGCAGTTCTTC
TRBJ2-1,TRBV11-1,-,large,CASRGDDRQYNEQFF,TGTGCCAGCAGGGGAGATGACAGGCAGTACAATGAGCAGTTCTTC
TRBJ1-2,TRBV6-6,-,medium-sized,CASSQIETVGYGYTF,TGTGCCAGCAGCCAGATAGAGACAGTCGGCTATGGCTACACCTTC
TRBJ1-1,TRBV20-1,-,-,CSAREVSLNTEAFF,TGCAGTGCTAGAGAGGTCAGTCTGAACACTGAAGCTTTCTTT
TRBJ1-6,TRBV4-3,TRBD1,large,CASSQDLPGTGNLFGNSPLHF,TGCGCCAGCAGCCAAGATCTTCCCGGGACAGGGAACCTATTTGGTAATTCACCCCTCCACTTT